This T cell receptor (beta chain) is drawn from a study of control samples from healthy donors and cancer patients. Sequencing used immunoSEQ multiplex PCR; TCRdb keeps in-frame clones, though not all of them. The repertoire holds about 130,000 clones, with about 90% as singletons. The source is a man aged 18 to 35 in good health. Sequencing input: blood.

The CDR3 region has the DNA TGCAGCGTTGCCCCTTTAGGTGGGAGCCGAGAGACCCAGTACTTC. Translation gives CSVAPLGGSRETQYF. The J gene is TRBJ2-5, the V gene TRBV29-1; perhaps TRBD2 as D (5 bases). Germline V gene lookup returns CDR1 SQVTM and CDR2 ANQGSEA. The CDR3 length is 15 residues. The V and J ends lost 4 bases and 4 bases respectively, with 19 bases between them.